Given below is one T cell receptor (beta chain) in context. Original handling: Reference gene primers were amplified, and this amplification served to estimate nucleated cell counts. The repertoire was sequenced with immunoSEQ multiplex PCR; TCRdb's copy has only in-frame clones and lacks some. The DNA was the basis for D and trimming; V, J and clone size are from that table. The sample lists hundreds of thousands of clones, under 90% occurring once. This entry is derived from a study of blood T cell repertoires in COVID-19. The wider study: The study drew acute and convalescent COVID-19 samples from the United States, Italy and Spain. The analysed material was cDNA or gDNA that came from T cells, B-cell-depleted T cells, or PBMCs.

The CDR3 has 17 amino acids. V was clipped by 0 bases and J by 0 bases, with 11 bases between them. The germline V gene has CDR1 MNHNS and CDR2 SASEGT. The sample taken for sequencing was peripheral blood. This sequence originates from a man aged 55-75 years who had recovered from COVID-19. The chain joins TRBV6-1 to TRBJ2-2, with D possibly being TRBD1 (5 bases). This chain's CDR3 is CASSEAQGSANTGELFF. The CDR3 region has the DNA TGTGCCAGCAGTGAAGCGCAGGGCAGCGCGAACACCGGGGAGCTGTTTTTT.